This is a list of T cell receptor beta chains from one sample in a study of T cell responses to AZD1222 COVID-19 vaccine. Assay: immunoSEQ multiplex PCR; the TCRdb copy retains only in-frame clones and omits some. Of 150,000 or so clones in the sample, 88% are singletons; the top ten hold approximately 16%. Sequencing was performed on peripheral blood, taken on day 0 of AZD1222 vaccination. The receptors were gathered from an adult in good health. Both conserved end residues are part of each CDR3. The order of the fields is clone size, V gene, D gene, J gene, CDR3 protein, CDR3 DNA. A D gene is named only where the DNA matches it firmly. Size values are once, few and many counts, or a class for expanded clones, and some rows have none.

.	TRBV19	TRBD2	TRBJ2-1	CASSAGLGRNEQFF	TGTGCCAGTAGCGCGGGACTAGGACGTAATGAGCAGTTCTTC
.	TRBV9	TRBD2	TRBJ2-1	CASSVVGSGGAGEQFF	TGTGCCAGCAGCGTAGTTGGTAGCGGGGGGGCCGGTGAGCAGTTCTTC
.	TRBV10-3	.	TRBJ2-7	CAISDGTSSSYEQYF	TGTGCCATCAGTGACGGGACTTCGAGCTCCTACGAGCAGTACTTC
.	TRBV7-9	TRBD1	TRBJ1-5	CASSDSGTGMLQPQHF	TGTGCCAGCAGCGACTCCGGGACAGGGATGTTACAGCCCCAGCATTTT
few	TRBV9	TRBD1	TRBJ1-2	CASSSRQGIDYGYTF	TGTGCCAGCAGCTCTCGACAGGGAATCGACTATGGCTACACCTTC
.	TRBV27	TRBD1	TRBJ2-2	CASSRTGGGGELFF	TGTGCCAGCAGCCGGACAGGGGGCGGCGGGGAGCTGTTTTTT
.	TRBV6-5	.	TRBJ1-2	CASSYSSGEGGYTF	TGTGCCAGCAGTTACTCTTCGGGGGAGGGTGGCTACACCTTC
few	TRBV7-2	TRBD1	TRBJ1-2	CASSLGGTGYGYTF	TGTGCCAGCAGCTTAGGAGGGACAGGCTATGGCTACACCTTC
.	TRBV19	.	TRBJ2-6	CASRLSDGGANVLTF	TGTGCCAGTAGACTATCAGACGGTGGGGCCAACGTCCTGACTTTC
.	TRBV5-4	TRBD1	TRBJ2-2	CASSYGQANTGELFF	TGTGCCAGCAGCTACGGACAGGCGAACACCGGGGAGCTGTTTTTT
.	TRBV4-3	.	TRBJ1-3	CASSQAPQGAGGNTIYF	TGCGCCAGCAGCCAAGCCCCCCAGGGCGCTGGTGGAAACACCATATATTTT
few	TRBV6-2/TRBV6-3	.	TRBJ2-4	CASSPDSNIQYF	TGTGCCAGCAGCCCGGACAGTAACATTCAGTACTTC
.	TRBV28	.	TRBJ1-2	CASMDYGYTF	TGTGCCAGCATGGACTATGGCTACACCTTC
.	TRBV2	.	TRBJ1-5	CASSPQGFSNQPQHF	TGTGCCAGCAGTCCTCAGGGGTTTAGCAATCAGCCCCAGCATTTT
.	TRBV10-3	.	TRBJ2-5	CAISGVNQETQYF	TGTGCCATCAGTGGTGTGAACCAAGAGACCCAGTACTTC
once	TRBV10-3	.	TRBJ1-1	CAIRAGALRDAEAFF	TGTGCCATCAGGGCTGGAGCCCTCAGGGACGCTGAAGCTTTCTTT
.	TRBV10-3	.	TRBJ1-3	CAISDGPSGNTIYF	TGTGCCATCAGTGATGGGCCCTCTGGAAACACCATATATTTT
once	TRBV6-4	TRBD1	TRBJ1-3	CFSGQGAYTIYF	TGTTTCTCCGGACAGGGGGCCTACACCATATATTTT
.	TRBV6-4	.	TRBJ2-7	CASSAVYSPSYEQYF	TGTGCCAGCAGTGCCGTGTACAGCCCTTCCTACGAGCAGTACTTC
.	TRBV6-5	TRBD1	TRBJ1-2	CASSPDRVDGYTF	TGTGCCAGCAGTCCGGACAGGGTGGATGGCTACACCTTC
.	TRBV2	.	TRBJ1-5	CASTLGTPGFNQPQHF	TGTGCCAGCACTTTAGGGACCCCCGGATTCAATCAGCCCCAGCATTTT
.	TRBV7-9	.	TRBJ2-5	CASSSPQQGGTQYF	TGTGCCAGCAGCTCACCCCAACAAGGCGGGACCCAGTACTTC
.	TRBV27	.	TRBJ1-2	CASRPTQQVLSSTTYGYTF	TGTGCCAGCCGGCCGACCCAACAGGTACTCTCCTCAACGACCTATGGCTACACCTTC
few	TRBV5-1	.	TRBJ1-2	CASSLVQGWSYGYTF	TGCGCCAGCAGCTTGGTGCAGGGATGGAGCTATGGCTACACCTTC
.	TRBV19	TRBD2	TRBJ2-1	CASTGGLTYNEQFF	TGTGCCAGTACCGGGGGGTTGACCTACAATGAGCAGTTCTTC
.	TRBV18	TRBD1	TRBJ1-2	CASSPSQGDGYTF	TGTGCCAGCTCACCGTCACAGGGGGATGGCTACACCTTC
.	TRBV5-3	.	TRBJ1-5	CARSRERLGNQPQHF	TGTGCCAGAAGCCGGGAGAGGCTCGGCAATCAGCCCCAGCATTTT
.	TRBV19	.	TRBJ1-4	CASSIDRGRKLFF	TGTGCCAGTAGTATAGATCGGGGGAGGAAACTGTTTTTT
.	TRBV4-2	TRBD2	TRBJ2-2	CASSQDGAGGSVLGELFF	TGTGCCAGCAGCCAAGACGGAGCGGGGGGATCGGTACTCGGGGAGCTGTTTTTT
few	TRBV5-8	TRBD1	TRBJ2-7	CASSWTGMGEQYF	TGTGCCAGCAGCTGGACAGGGATGGGGGAGCAGTACTTC
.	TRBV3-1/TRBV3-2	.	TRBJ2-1	CASSQDYRYNEQFF	TGTGCCAGCAGCCAAGATTACCGCTACAATGAGCAGTTCTTC
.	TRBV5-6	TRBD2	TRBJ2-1	CASNPPRRGGVYNEQFF	TGTGCCAGCAACCCACCCCGCCGGGGGGGCGTCTACAATGAGCAGTTCTTC
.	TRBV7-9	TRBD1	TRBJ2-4	CASSLGDRAIIQYF	TGTGCCAGCAGCTTAGGGGACAGGGCGATCATTCAGTACTTC
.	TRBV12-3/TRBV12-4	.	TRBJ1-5	CASSLRYQPQHF	TGTGCCAGCAGTCTCAGGTATCAGCCCCAGCATTTT
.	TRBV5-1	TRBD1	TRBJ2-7	CASSLGTGPLEEQYF	TGCGCCAGCAGCTTAGGGACAGGACCCCTGGAGGAGCAGTACTTC
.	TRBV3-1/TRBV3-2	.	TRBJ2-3	CASSQDSRGALYF	TGTGCCAGCAGCCAGGATAGCCGGGGGGCGCTGTATTTT
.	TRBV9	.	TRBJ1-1	CASSVGQLNTEAFF	TGTGCCAGCAGCGTAGGACAGTTGAACACTGAAGCTTTCTTT
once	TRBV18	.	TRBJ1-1	CASSPRGNTEAFF	TGTGCCAGCTCACCACGCGGGAACACTGAAGCTTTCTTT
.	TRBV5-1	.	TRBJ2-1	CASSPTGERAYNEQFF	TGCGCCAGCAGCCCGACCGGGGAGCGGGCCTACAATGAGCAGTTCTTC
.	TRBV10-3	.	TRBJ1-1	CATSDQVGSPFF	TGTGCCACCAGTGATCAGGTTGGATCTCCTTTCTTT
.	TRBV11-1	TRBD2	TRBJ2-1	CASSRSLAGGRGEQFF	TGTGCCAGCAGCCGCTCGCTAGCGGGGGGGCGTGGTGAGCAGTTCTTC
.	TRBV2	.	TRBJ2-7	CASRGVHEQYF	TGTGCCAGCAGGGGGGTCCACGAGCAGTACTTC
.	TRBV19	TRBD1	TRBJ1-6	CASSTLSGQGGPLHF	TGTGCCAGTAGTACCCTTTCCGGACAGGGAGGGCCCCTCCACTTT
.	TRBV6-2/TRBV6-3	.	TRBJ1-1	CASSYSIVSGINTEAFF	TGTGCCAGCAGTTACTCGATAGTATCAGGGATTAACACTGAAGCTTTCTTT
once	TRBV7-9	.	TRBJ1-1	CASSLEVQNTEAFF	TGTGCCAGCAGCTTAGAGGTACAGAACACTGAAGCTTTCTTT
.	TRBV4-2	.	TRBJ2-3	CASSHYATRAPSADTQYF	TGTGCCAGCAGCCACTACGCAACCAGGGCGCCTTCCGCAGATACGCAGTATTTT
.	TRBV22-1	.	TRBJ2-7	CPGSAGLVSSDEQYF	TGTCCTGGGAGCGCTGGACTAGTTTCGTCCGACGAGCAGTACTTC
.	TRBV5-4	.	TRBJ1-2	CASSLHTGIHGYTF	TGTGCCAGCAGCCTTCACACAGGGATCCATGGCTACACCTTC
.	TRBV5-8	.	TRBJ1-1	CASSLWKGGNTEAFF	TGTGCCAGCAGCTTGTGGAAGGGGGGGAACACTGAAGCTTTCTTT
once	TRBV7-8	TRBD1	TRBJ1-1	CASSLAFTDRADTEAFF	TGTGCCAGCAGCTTAGCTTTTACGGACAGGGCGGACACTGAAGCTTTCTTT
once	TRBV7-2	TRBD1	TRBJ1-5	CASSLAGRGSNQPQHF	TGTGCCAGCAGCTTAGCTGGCAGGGGGAGCAATCAGCCCCAGCATTTT
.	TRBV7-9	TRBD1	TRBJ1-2	CASSHFRGTNYGYTF	TGTGCCAGCAGCCACTTCAGGGGGACCAACTATGGCTACACCTTC
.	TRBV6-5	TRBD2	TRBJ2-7	CASSYSTSGGYEQYF	TGTGCCAGCAGTTACTCGACTAGCGGGGGATACGAGCAGTACTTC
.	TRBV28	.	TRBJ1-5	CASSLVHQPQHF	TGTGCCAGCAGTTTAGTTCATCAGCCCCAGCATTTT
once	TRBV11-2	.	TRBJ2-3	CASSFQRLTDTQYF	TGTGCCAGCAGCTTTCAGCGGCTCACAGATACGCAGTATTTT